The clone carrying this T cell receptor (beta chain) was counted at least ten times. The sample belongs to a study of naive and memory T cell subsets. Both TRBC1 and TRBC2 were covered by a beta constant-region primer of two equimolar oligonucleotides. Four rounds of PCR amplified the ligated cDNA using nested alpha and beta constant-region primers plus SP2. In TCRdb, the UMI-ligation and nested PCR reads were re-called with MiXCR into one record per CDR3 protein. The data hold roughly 98,000 distinct CDR3 sequences, with around 6.5% observed a single time. There are 15 residues in the CDR3. The V call is TRBV1, the J call TRBJ2-3; the DNA was not used to check the table's D call, TRBD1. TRBV1 constitutes a pseudogene. Sequencing input: central memory CD4+ T cells from blood. The TCR was taken from a human donor in good health. The CDR3 coding sequence is TGCACCAGCAGCCCACAGGACGGGGGCACAGATACGCAGTATTTT. The encoded protein is CTSSPQDGGTDTQYF.